These 13 T cell receptor beta chains originate from one sample sequenced in a study. Cells sorted as Tregs were CD4+, CD25+ and CD127-/low. TCRdb passed the 5' RACE reads through MiXCR, listing each CDR3 protein once. The table records fewer than 65,000 distinct CDR3 sequences, less than 25% of them present only once. Sequencing was done on a sample of tumor-infiltrating Tregs sorted from the breast tumor. These receptors all stem from a female donor with breast cancer.

This clonotype has just a few counts. The rearrangement uses TRBV28 and TRBJ1-1, with D hard to call. The CDR3 is 14 amino acids. The V gene's germline CDR1 is MDHEN and CDR2 SYDVKM. V lost 3 bases to trimming and J lost 8 bases, with 16 bases between them. Here the CDR3 DNA reads TGTGCCAGCAGTTTCTCCGCCTCGTTCGCGGAAGCTTTCTTT. Translated, it gives CASSFSASFAEAFF. Variable domain in full (rest from reference TRBV28 and TRBJ1-1): DVKVTQSSRYLVKRTGEKVFLECVQDMDHENMFWYRQDPGLGLRLIYFSYDVKMKEKGDIPEGYSVSREKKERFSLILESASTNQTSMYLCASSFSASFAEAFFGQGTRLTVV.

This clonotype has more than one count but fewer than ten. The junction shows a germline mismatch at one end, possibly a read error. The V gene is TRBV11-3, the J gene TRBJ2-5; possibly TRBD1 for D (5 bases). The V gene's germline CDR1 is SGHNT and CDR2 YENEEA. This CDR3 has 13 amino acids. CDR3 amino acids: CASSQGPRETQHF. DNA for the CDR3: TGTGCCAGCAGCCAGGGTCCGAGAGAGACCCAGCACTTC. Full variable domain (missing parts from reference TRBV11-3 and TRBJ2-5): EAGVVQSPRYKIIEKKQPVAFWCNPISGHNTLYWYLQNLGQGPELLIRYENEEAVDDSQLPKDRFSAERLKGVDSTLKIQPAELGDSAVYLCASSQGPRETQHFGPGTRLLVL.

This clonotype is categorized as medium-sized (0.01 to 0.1%). The chain recombines TRBV10-2 with TRBJ1-1; D is undetermined. Per the germline V gene, CDR1 is WSHSY and CDR2 is SAAADI. V lost 3 bases, J lost 0 bases, and 5 bases lay in between. The CDR3 loop spans 13 amino acids. The chain's CDR3 is CASSDNLNTEAFF. In nucleotides, the CDR3 is TGCGCCAGCAGTGATAATCTGAACACTGAAGCTTTCTTT.

This clonotype was detected a few times. The rearrangement joins TRBV7-2 to TRBJ1-2; D possibly corresponds to TRBD1 (6 bases). Germline CDR1 and CDR2: SGHTA and FQGNSA. The CDR3 runs 15 residues. V lost 1 base and J 4 bases, leaving 13 bases between the germline ends. CDR3 bases: TGTGCCAGCAGCTTAGGGACAGATTCTTTCTATGGCTACACCTTC. Protein: CASSLGTDSFYGYTF. The whole variable domain, filled in from reference TRBV7-2 and TRBJ1-2, reads GAGVSQSPSNKVTEKGKDVELRCDPISGHTALYWYRQSLGQGLEFLIYFQGNSAPDKSGLPSDRFSAERTGGSVSTLTIQRTQQEDSAVYLCASSLGTDSFYGYTFGSGTRLTVV.

The J gene is TRBJ2-7, the V gene TRBV19; a weak D match, TRBD1 (6 bases). The CDR3 is made up of 12 amino acids. Per the germline V gene, CDR1 is LNHDA and CDR2 is SQIVND (reference sequence). V was pared by 5 bases and J by 4 bases, with 9 bases between. Written as DNA, the CDR3 is TGTGCCAGTAGTTCACAGGGTTACGAGCAGTACTTC. The encoded protein is CASSSQGYEQYF.

The rearrangement links TRBV7-2 to TRBJ1-4, with D maybe TRBD1 (6 bases). Germline-derived CDR1 and CDR2 are SGHTA and FQGNSA. Between the trimmed V and J ends, which lost 5 bases and 4 bases, there was a span of 11 bases. This CDR3 has 14 amino acids. The CDR3 reads CASSPGAYNEKLFF. In DNA, the CDR3 is TGTGCCAGCAGCCCGGGGGCCTATAATGAAAAACTGTTTTTT.

This chain uses TRBV7-9 with TRBJ2-7; D is possibly TRBD1 (6 bases). V lost 5 bases, J lost 6 bases, and 20 bases lay in between. The CDR3 sequence is 15 residues long. The germline V gene encodes CDR1 SEHNR and CDR2 FQNEAQ (reference sequence). The CDR3 loop is CASSVPGTKAGEQYF. For the CDR3, the DNA is TGTGCCAGCAGCGTTCCCGGGACAAAAGCCGGCGAGCAGTACTTC.

The chain links TRBV12-3 or TRBV12-4 to TRBJ1-1; tentative D call: TRBD1 (5 bases). Trimming shortened V by 3 bases and J by 0 bases, and 8 bases separated the two germline ends. The CDR3 is made up of 14 amino acids. DNA of the CDR3: TGTGCCAGCAGTTTGGGACGGGTGAACACTGAAGCTTTCTTT. This sequence encodes CASSLGRVNTEAFF.

This clonotype turned up a few times. The chain couples TRBV7-9 to TRBJ2-2; D gene uncertain. V was trimmed by 1 base and J by 6 bases, leaving 9 bases between them. Germline CDR1 and CDR2: SEHNR and FQNEAQ (reference sequence). The CDR3 has 14 amino acids. The CDR3 DNA reads TGTGCCAGCAGCTTAGAACTTCCGTCCGGGGAGCTGTTTTTT. Its protein product is CASSLELPSGELFF.

V usage is TRBV6-5 and J usage is TRBJ2-1; TRBD2 matches at 9 bases. Germline V gene data show CDR1 as MNHEY and CDR2 as SVGAGI. Trimming removed 7 bases from V and 9 bases from J; junction bases left unmatched: 19. The CDR3 loop spans 17 amino acids. CDR3 bases: TGTGCCAGCACCTATACCTGGGGGACTAGCCAGCTAGGTGAGCAGTTCTTC. This gives the protein CASTYTWGTSQLGEQFF.

Ten or more counts support this clonotype. The rearrangement uses TRBV4-2 and TRBJ2-7; 7 nucleotides agree with TRBD1. V gave up 6 bases and J gave up 4 bases; unmatched junction bases: 9. CDR3 size: 14 residues. Per the germline V gene, CDR1 is LGHNA and CDR2 is YNFKEQ. In DNA form, the CDR3 reads TGTGCCAGCAGACGGGACAGTACAGATTACGAGCAGTACTTC. Translation: CASRRDSTDYEQYF.

The chain employs TRBV7-2 and TRBJ1-5; 7 nucleotides match TRBD1. The CDR3 contains 16 residues. Germline V gene data show CDR1 as SGHTA and CDR2 as FQGNSA. Trimming cost V 5 bases and J 7 bases; bases outside gene matches: 14. The CDR3, as DNA: TGTGCCAGCAGCCCCCAGACAGGGACCAGGGAGCAGCCCCAGCATTTT. Translated: CASSPQTGTREQPQHF.

This clonotype has more than one count but fewer than ten. J is TRBJ1-2 and V is TRBV5-6; D call uncertain. Trimming cost V 5 bases and J 5 bases, with 10 bases left between them. CDR3 length: 12 amino acids. CDR1 is SGHDT and CDR2 is YYEEEE in the germline V gene. In DNA form, the CDR3 reads TGTGCCAGCAGTCAACGGTCGTATGGCTACACCTTC. Protein: CASSQRSYGYTF.